The sequence of this TCR beta chain was determined in a study of shared clonotypes between healthy human individuals. Naive CD8 populations comprised CD45RO-negative cells positively selected for CCR7, excluding terminally differentiated effector memory CD45RA+ cells. The germline CDR1 and CDR2 sequences are MGHRA and YSYEKL. J was trimmed by 9 bases and V by 0 bases; bases with no gene match: 16. This CDR3 is built from 17 residues. Study-wide results and caveats: Across a handful of donors, naive CD4 shared roughly 5.1%, naive CD8 around 4%, memory CD4 roughly 2.1%, memory CD8 about 0.38%.

Concerning this clone itself: Its antigen is as yet unknown.

The repertoire was sequenced with immunoSEQ multiplex PCR; TCRdb's copy has only in-frame clones and lacks some. The table has around 1,900,000 clones, roughly 95% seen once. Sequenced input: naive CD8+ T cells from PBMCs. The clonotype originates from a man younger than 35 in good health. Some clones in this sample may be carry-over from other donors' samples. This chain uses TRBV4-1 with TRBJ1-1, with TRBD1 identical over 7 bases. The CDR3 here is CASSQERQGLARGKAFF. In nucleotides, the CDR3 is TGCGCCAGCAGCCAAGAACGACAGGGACTAGCTCGGGGGAAAGCTTTCTTT.